This TCR beta chain came from a study of early T cells in non-severe SARS-CoV-2 infection. After removal of 3 bases from V and 6 bases from J, the junction contained 14 bases not matched to a gene. This CDR3 spans 18 amino acids. Germline V lookup: CDR1 MNHEY, CDR2 SMNVEV (reference sequence). TCRdb independently ran MiXCR on the 5' RACE reads; one entry per CDR3 protein. The sample has some 59,000 distinct CDR3 sequences, 7% to 10% seen once; the top ten hold roughly 20%. This clonotype was detected a few times. The chain has TRBV27 and TRBJ2-2; 9 bases match TRBD1. Sample: whole blood. This sequence originates from an adult who was a healthcare worker with PCR-confirmed SARS-CoV-2 infection or an uninfected control (not recorded which). CDR3 in amino acids: CASSFLKTGGTIPGELFF. The CDR3 nucleotides are TGTGCCAGCAGTTTTCTTAAGACAGGGGGTACGATCCCCGGGGAGCTGTTTTTT.